The 7 T cell receptor beta chains below all came from one sample that was sequenced in a study of blood T cells in healthy people across ages. A second about 7 to 12 cycle PCR used barcoded and J-beta primers. TCRdb redid the calling of the 5' RACE reads with MiXCR, one entry per CDR3 protein. The sample lists about 1.6 million distinct CDR3 sequences, about 31% seen once, with about 11% in the top ten. Sequencing was done on a sample of blood. These receptors were collected from a woman in her 30s in good health.

There are many counts of this clonotype. The gene calls are TRBV4-2 and TRBJ2-7; D gene uncertain. Trimming removed 0 bases from V and 6 bases from J, with 9 bases in between. This CDR3 comprises 13 residues. Germline-derived CDR1 and CDR2 are LGHNA and YNFKEQ. The CDR3 protein is CASSQDALSEQYF. The CDR3 DNA reads TGTGCCAGCAGCCAAGACGCCCTCTCCGAGCAGTACTTC.

The chain uses TRBV2 and TRBJ2-5, with D uncertain. This CDR3 region has 13 residues. Germline V CDR1 and CDR2: SNHLY, FYNNEI. Trimming shortened V by 8 bases and J by 2 bases, and 12 bases separated the two germline ends. CDR3 DNA: TGTGCCAGCTCTCGGGCGGTACAAGAGACCCAGTACTTC. Its translation is CASSRAVQETQYF. The whole variable domain, filled in from reference TRBV2 and TRBJ2-5, reads EPEVTQTPSHQVTQMGQEVILRCVPISNHLYFYWYRQILGQKVEFLVSFYNNEISEKSEIFDDQFSVERPDGSNFTLKIRSTKLEDSAMYFCASSRAVQETQYFGPGTRLLVL.

This chain joins TRBV10-2 and TRBJ2-7; 7 bases fit TRBD2. After removal of 3 bases from V and 3 bases from J, the junction contained 11 bases not matched to a gene. The CDR3 is made up of 16 amino acids. Germline CDR1 reads WSHSY; CDR2 reads SAAADI. In DNA form, the CDR3 reads TGCGCCAGCAGTGATTACGGGAGGATCGATCGCTACGAGCAGTACTTC. Translated: CASSDYGRIDRYEQYF.

This clonotype came up a few times. The junction departs from germline at one end; a sequencing error may be responsible. The genes are TRBV20-1 and TRBJ2-6, with D tentatively TRBD1 (5 bases). CDR3 length: 14 residues. CDR1 is DFQATT, CDR2 SNEGSKA, per germline (reference sequence). CDR3 in amino acids: CSARRVSGVNVLTF. In DNA form, the CDR3 reads TGCAGTGCTCGCAGGGTCTCTGGGGTCAACGTCCTGACTTTC.

This clonotype has a count of ten or more. The chain links TRBV4-1 to TRBJ1-5, with TRBD1 matching over 10 bases. The V segment lost 3 bases and the J segment 2 bases; nucleotides outside the gene matches: 4. This CDR3 has 16 amino acids. From germline, CDR1 is MGHRA and CDR2 YSYEKL. CDR3 residues: CASSQGQGWGNQPQHF. Here the CDR3 DNA reads TGCGCCAGCAGCCAGGGACAGGGGTGGGGCAATCAGCCCCAGCATTTT.

This clonotype turned up a few times. This chain uses TRBV9 with TRBJ2-1; D unresolved. V lost 0 bases and J lost 4, with 11 bases in between. The germline V gene encodes CDR1 SGDLS and CDR2 YYNGEE. CDR3 length equals 15 residues. CDR3 DNA: TGTGCCAGCAGCGTAGAGGCCTGGGGTTACAATGAGCAGTTCTTC. Its protein is CASSVEAWGYNEQFF.

Comments on this clonotype: At one end, the junction sequence differs from germline, possibly due to a read error. The V and J genes are TRBV3-1 and TRBJ1-2; TRBD1 agrees at 8 bases. The CDR3 is made up of 17 amino acids. The germline V gene encodes CDR1 LGHDT and CDR2 YNNKEL (reference sequence). The CDR3 region is CVSSHALSGTGSYGYTF. The CDR3 bases are TGTGTCAGCAGCCATGCCCTCTCCGGGACAGGTAGCTATGGCTACACCTTC.